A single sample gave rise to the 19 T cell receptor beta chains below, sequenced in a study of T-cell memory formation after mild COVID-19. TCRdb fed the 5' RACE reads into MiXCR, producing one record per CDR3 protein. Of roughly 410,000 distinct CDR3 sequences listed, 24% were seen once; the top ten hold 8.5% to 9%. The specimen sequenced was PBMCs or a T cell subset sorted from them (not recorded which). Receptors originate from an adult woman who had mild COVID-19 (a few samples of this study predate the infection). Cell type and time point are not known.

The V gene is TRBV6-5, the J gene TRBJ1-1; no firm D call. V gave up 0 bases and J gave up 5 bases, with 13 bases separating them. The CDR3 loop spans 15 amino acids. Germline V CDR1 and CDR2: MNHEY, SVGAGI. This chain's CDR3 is CASSYSGISGTEAFF. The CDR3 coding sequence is TGTGCCAGCAGTTACTCCGGTATTTCGGGAACTGAAGCTTTCTTT.

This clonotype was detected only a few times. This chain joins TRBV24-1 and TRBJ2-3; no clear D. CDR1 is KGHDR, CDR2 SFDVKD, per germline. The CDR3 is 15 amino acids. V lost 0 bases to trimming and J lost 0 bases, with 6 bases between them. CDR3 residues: CATSDLGSSTDTQYF. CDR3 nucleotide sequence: TGTGCCACCAGTGATTTGGGGTCCAGCACAGATACGCAGTATTTT.

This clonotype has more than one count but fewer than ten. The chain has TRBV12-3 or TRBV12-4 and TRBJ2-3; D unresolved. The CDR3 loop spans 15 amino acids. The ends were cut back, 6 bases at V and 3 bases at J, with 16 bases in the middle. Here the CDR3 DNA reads TGTGCCAGCAGCCCGCAGCCGGTATTTACAGATACGCAGTATTTT. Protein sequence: CASSPQPVFTDTQYF.

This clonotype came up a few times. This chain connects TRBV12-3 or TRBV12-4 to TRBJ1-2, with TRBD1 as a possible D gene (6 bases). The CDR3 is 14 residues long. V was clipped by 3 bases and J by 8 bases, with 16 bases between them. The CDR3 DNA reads TGTGCCAGCAGTTTTGACAGGATCCCCGAGGGCTACACCTTC. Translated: CASSFDRIPEGYTF.

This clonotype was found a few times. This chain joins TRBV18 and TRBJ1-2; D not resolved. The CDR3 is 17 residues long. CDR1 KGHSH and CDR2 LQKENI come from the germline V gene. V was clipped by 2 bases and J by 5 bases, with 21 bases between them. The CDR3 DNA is TGTGCCAGCTCACCAGCCGGGAGGGCGGGAGAGTTGTATGGCTACACCTTC. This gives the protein CASSPAGRAGELYGYTF.

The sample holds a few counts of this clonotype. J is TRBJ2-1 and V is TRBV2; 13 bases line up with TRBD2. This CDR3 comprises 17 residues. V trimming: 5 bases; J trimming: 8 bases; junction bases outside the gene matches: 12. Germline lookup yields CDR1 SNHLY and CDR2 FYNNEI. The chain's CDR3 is CASSSPAGLAGKDEQFF. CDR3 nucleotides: TGTGCCAGCAGTTCCCCGGCGGGACTAGCGGGGAAGGATGAGCAGTTCTTC.

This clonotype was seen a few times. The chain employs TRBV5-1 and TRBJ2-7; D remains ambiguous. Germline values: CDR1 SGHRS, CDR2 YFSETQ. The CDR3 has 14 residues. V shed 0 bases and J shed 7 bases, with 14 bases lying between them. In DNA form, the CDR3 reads TGCGCCAGCAGCTTGGAAGGCGCAGTACGGGAGCAGTACTTC. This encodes CASSLEGAVREQYF.

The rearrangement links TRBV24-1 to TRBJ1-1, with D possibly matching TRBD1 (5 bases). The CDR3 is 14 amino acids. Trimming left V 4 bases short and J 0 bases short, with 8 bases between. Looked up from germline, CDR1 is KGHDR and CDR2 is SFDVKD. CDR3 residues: CATSEGTLNTEAFF. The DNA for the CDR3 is TGTGCCACCAGTGAAGGGACGCTGAACACTGAAGCTTTCTTT.

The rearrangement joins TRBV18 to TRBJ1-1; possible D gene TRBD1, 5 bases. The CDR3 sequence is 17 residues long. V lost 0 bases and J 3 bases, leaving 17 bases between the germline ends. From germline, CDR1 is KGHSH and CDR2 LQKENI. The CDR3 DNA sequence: TGTGCCAGCTCACCACCAACGGGCCAGGGCCTGTACACTGAAGCTTTCTTT. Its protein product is CASSPPTGQGLYTEAFF.

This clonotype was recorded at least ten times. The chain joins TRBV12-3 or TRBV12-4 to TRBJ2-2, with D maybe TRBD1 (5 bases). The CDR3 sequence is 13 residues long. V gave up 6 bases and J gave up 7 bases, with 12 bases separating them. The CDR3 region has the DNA TGTGCCAGCAGCTCAAGACAGCTCGGGGAGCTGTTTTTT. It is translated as CASSSRQLGELFF.

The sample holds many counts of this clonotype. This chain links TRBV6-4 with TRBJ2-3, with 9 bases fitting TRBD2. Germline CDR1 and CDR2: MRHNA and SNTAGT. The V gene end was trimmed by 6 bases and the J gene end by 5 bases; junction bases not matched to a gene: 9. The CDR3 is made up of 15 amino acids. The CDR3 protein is CASREGLALRDTQYF. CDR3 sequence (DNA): TGTGCCAGCAGAGAGGGACTAGCCTTGAGAGATACGCAGTATTTT.

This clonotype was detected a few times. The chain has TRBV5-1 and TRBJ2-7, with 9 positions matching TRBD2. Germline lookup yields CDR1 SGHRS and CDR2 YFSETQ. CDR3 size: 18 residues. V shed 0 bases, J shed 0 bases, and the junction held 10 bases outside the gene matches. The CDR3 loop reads CASSLAPSSGEISYEQYF. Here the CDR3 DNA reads TGCGCCAGCAGCTTGGCCCCGTCTAGCGGGGAGATCTCCTACGAGCAGTACTTC.

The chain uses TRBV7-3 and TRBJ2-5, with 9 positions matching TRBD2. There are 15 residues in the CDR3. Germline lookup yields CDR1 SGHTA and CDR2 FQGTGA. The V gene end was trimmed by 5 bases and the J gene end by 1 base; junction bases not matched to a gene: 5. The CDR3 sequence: CASSLAGGAQETQYF. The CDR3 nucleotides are TGTGCCAGCAGCCTCGCGGGAGGGGCCCAAGAGACCCAGTACTTC.

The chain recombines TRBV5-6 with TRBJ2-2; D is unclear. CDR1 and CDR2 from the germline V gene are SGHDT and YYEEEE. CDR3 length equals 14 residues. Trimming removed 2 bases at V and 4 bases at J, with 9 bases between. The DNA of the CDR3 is TGTGCCAGCAGCTTTGGTGACATCACCGGGGAGCTGTTTTTT. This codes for CASSFGDITGELFF. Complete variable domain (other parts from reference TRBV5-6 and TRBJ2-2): DAGVTQSPTHLIKTRGQQVTLRCSPKSGHDTVSWYQQALGQGPQFIFQYYEEEERQRGNFPDRFSGHQFPNYSSELNVNALLLGDSALYLCASSFGDITGELFFGEGSRLTVL.

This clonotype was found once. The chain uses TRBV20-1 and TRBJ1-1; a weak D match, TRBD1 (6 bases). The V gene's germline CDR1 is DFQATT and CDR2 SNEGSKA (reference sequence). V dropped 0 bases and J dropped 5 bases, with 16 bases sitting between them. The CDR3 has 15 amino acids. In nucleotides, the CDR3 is TGCAGTGCTAGAGATCGGGCAGGGGAATTAACTGAAGCTTTCTTT. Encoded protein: CSARDRAGELTEAFF.

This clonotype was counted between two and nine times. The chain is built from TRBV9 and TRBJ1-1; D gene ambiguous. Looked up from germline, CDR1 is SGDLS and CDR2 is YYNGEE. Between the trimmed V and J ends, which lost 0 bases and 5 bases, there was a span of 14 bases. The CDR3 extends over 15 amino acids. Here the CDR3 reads CASSVGEGRRTEAFF. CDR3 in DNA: TGTGCCAGCAGCGTAGGTGAGGGTCGGAGGACTGAAGCTTTCTTT. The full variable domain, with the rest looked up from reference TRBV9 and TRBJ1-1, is DSGVTQTPKHLITATGQRVTLRCSPRSGDLSVYWYQQSLDQGLQFLIQYYNGEERAKGNILERFSAQQFPDLHSELNLSSLELGDSALYFCASSVGEGRRTEAFFGQGTRLTVV.

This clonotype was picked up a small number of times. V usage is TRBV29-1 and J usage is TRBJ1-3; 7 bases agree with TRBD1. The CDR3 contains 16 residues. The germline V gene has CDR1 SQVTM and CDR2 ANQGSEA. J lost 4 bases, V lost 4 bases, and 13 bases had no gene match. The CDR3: CSVGRAGGTHGNTIYF. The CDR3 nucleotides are TGCAGCGTTGGGAGGGCAGGGGGGACGCACGGAAACACCATATATTTT.

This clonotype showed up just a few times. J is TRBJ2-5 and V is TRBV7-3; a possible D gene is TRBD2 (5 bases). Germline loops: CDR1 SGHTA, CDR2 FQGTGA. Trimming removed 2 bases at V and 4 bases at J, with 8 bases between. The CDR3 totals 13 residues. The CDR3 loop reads CASSLLGGETQYF. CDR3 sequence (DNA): TGTGCCAGCAGCTTATTAGGAGGAGAGACCCAGTACTTC.

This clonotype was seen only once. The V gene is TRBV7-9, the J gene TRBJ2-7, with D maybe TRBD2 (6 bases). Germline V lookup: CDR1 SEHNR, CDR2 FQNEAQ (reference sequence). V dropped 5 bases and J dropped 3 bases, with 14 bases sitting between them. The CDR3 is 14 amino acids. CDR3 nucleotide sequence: TGTGCCAGCAGCCCGGGGGTGGGGGTCTACGAGCAGTACTTC. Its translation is CASSPGVGVYEQYF.